The 2 T cell receptor beta chains below come from one sample, sequenced in a study of shared clonotypes between healthy human individuals. Naivety among CD8 cells was defined by CD45RO negativity and positive CCR7 selection, thereby excluding terminally differentiated effector memory CD45RA+ cells. Repertoires were generated with immunoSEQ multiplex PCR, while TCRdb's copy carries only in-frame clones and drops some. The sample lists roughly 2.1 million clones, around 93% seen once, with roughly 1.7% in the top ten. The sample was naive CD8+ T cells from PBMCs. Receptors originate from a man younger than 30 in good health. Some clones in this sample may be carry-over from other donors' samples.

This sequence joins TRBV6-1 and TRBJ2-7; D may be TRBD1 or TRBD2 (7 bases each). Germline loops: CDR1 MNHNS, CDR2 SASEGT. This CDR3 has 15 residues. V was pared by 5 bases and J by 3 bases, with 17 bases between. The CDR3 loop reads CASSKRDSGNYEQYF. Here the CDR3 DNA reads TGTGCCAGCAGTAAAAGGGACAGCGGGAACTACGAGCAGTACTTC.

V usage is TRBV6-1 and J usage is TRBJ2-7, with D perhaps TRBD2 (5 bases). Germline loops: CDR1 MNHNS, CDR2 SASEGT. Trimming took off 2 bases at V and 3 bases at J, with 11 bases between the two ends. The CDR3 length is 14 residues. The CDR3 bases are TGTGCCAGCAGTGAAAGTACGGGATTCTACGAGCAGTACTTC. The encoded protein is CASSESTGFYEQYF.